Listed below are T cell receptor beta chains from one sample, sequenced in a study of blood T cell repertoires in COVID-19. Produced via immunoSEQ multiplex PCR; TCRdb's table is partial and in-frame only. In the table there are roughly 160,000 clones, more than 70% of which are singletons. Input material: peripheral blood. The receptor set was obtained from a woman aged 80 or over with active or convalescent COVID-19. The CDR3 runs from the conserved cysteine through the conserved F or W. Each record gives: CDR3 length, J gene, clone size, D gene, V gene, CDR3 protein, CDR3 DNA. A D gene is named only where the DNA matches it firmly. The listing skips clone size in some rows; elsewhere it reads once, few, many or a size class.

len: 13
j_gene: TRBJ1-1
abundance: -
d_gene: -
v_gene: TRBV11-1
CDR3aa: CASSFTPDTEAFF
CDR3nt: TGTGCCAGCAGCTTTACCCCGGACACTGAAGCTTTCTTT

len: 12
j_gene: TRBJ1-1
abundance: few
d_gene: TRBD1
v_gene: TRBV6-5
CDR3aa: CASSPMGQAAFF
CDR3nt: TGTGCCAGCAGTCCGATGGGACAGGCAGCTTTCTTT

len: 15
j_gene: TRBJ1-4
abundance: -
d_gene: -
v_gene: TRBV18
CDR3aa: CASSRGVPTNEKLFF
CDR3nt: TGTGCCAGCTCACGGGGGGTTCCGACTAATGAAAAACTGTTTTTT

len: 18
j_gene: TRBJ1-3
abundance: -
d_gene: TRBD1
v_gene: TRBV10-3
CDR3aa: CAISESAGGPSSGNTIYF
CDR3nt: TGTGCCATCAGTGAGTCGGCAGGGGGCCCCAGCTCTGGAAACACCATATATTTT

len: 15
j_gene: TRBJ1-6
abundance: -
d_gene: TRBD1
v_gene: TRBV7-9
CDR3aa: CASSPRTGYNSPLHF
CDR3nt: TGTGCCAGCAGCCCTAGGACAGGGTATAATTCACCCCTCCACTTT

len: 12
j_gene: TRBJ1-1
abundance: -
d_gene: -
v_gene: TRBV28
CDR3aa: CASEGGSTEAFF
CDR3nt: TGTGCCAGCGAGGGAGGAAGCACTGAAGCTTTCTTT

len: 14
j_gene: TRBJ2-1
abundance: -
d_gene: -
v_gene: TRBV28
CDR3aa: CASSLRDNNNEQFF
CDR3nt: TGTGCCAGCAGTTTACGGGACAACAACAATGAGCAGTTCTTC

len: 14
j_gene: TRBJ1-2
abundance: -
d_gene: TRBD1
v_gene: TRBV28
CDR3aa: CASKQGAFSYGYTF
CDR3nt: TGTGCCAGCAAACAGGGGGCATTTAGCTATGGCTACACCTTC

len: 15
j_gene: TRBJ1-2
abundance: -
d_gene: TRBD1
v_gene: TRBV19
CDR3aa: CASSTPGTANYGYTF
CDR3nt: TGTGCCAGTAGTACCCCCGGGACAGCTAACTATGGCTACACCTTC

len: 15
j_gene: TRBJ2-3
abundance: -
d_gene: TRBD2
v_gene: TRBV2
CDR3aa: CASSTSGSLTDTQYF
CDR3nt: TGTGCCAGCAGTACTAGCGGGAGCCTCACAGATACGCAGTATTTT

len: 15
j_gene: TRBJ2-1
abundance: -
d_gene: TRBD2
v_gene: TRBV5-1
CDR3aa: CASSSGGLAYNEQFF
CDR3nt: TGCGCCAGCAGCTCTGGGGGACTAGCGTACAATGAGCAGTTCTTC

len: 15
j_gene: TRBJ2-3
abundance: -
d_gene: -
v_gene: TRBV5-1
CDR3aa: CASSEGGADTDTQYF
CDR3nt: TGCGCCAGCTCCGAGGGCGGGGCGGACACAGATACGCAGTATTTT

len: 13
j_gene: TRBJ1-1
abundance: -
d_gene: TRBD1
v_gene: TRBV29-1
CDR3aa: CSVDDRVVTEAFF
CDR3nt: TGCAGCGTGGATGACAGGGTGGTGACTGAAGCTTTCTTT

len: 11
j_gene: TRBJ2-3
abundance: -
d_gene: -
v_gene: TRBV25-1
CDR3aa: CASSASDTQYF
CDR3nt: TGTGCCAGCAGTGCCTCAGATACGCAGTATTTT

len: 13
j_gene: TRBJ2-1
abundance: -
d_gene: TRBD1
v_gene: TRBV6-5
CDR3aa: CASSYGQGVEQFF
CDR3nt: TGTGCCAGCAGTTACGGACAGGGGGTTGAGCAGTTCTTC

len: 20
j_gene: TRBJ2-2
abundance: few
d_gene: -
v_gene: TRBV24-1
CDR3aa: CATSDLHVTGRNTNTGELFF
CDR3nt: TGTGCCACCAGTGATTTGCATGTCACAGGGCGAAACACGAACACCGGGGAGCTGTTTTTT

len: 15
j_gene: TRBJ1-3
abundance: -
d_gene: -
v_gene: TRBV5-1
CDR3aa: CASSLAGSSGNTIYF
CDR3nt: TGCGCCAGCAGTTTGGCCGGTAGCTCTGGAAACACCATATATTTT

len: 17
j_gene: TRBJ2-7
abundance: -
d_gene: TRBD2
v_gene: TRBV10-1
CDR3aa: CASSPPGTSGMTYEQYF
CDR3nt: TGCGCCAGCAGTCCACCCGGGACTAGCGGGATGACCTACGAGCAGTACTTC

len: 15
j_gene: TRBJ2-1
abundance: -
d_gene: TRBD2
v_gene: TRBV6-4
CDR3aa: CASSAGTSGSNEQFF
CDR3nt: TGTGCCAGCAGTGCCGGGACTAGCGGGTCCAATGAGCAGTTCTTC

len: 15
j_gene: TRBJ2-5
abundance: -
d_gene: -
v_gene: TRBV28
CDR3aa: CASSSPSDRQETQYF
CDR3nt: TGTGCCAGCAGTTCCCCCTCCGACAGGCAAGAGACCCAGTACTTC

len: 17
j_gene: TRBJ1-1
abundance: -
d_gene: TRBD1
v_gene: TRBV5-4
CDR3aa: CASSSQGAGIGRTEAFF
CDR3nt: TGTGCCAGCAGCTCTCAGGGGGCAGGGATAGGTAGGACTGAAGCTTTCTTT

len: 13
j_gene: TRBJ2-7
abundance: -
d_gene: TRBD2
v_gene: TRBV6-5
CDR3aa: CASSTREAYEQYF
CDR3nt: TGTGCCAGCAGTACTCGGGAGGCCTACGAGCAGTACTTC

len: 14
j_gene: TRBJ2-5
abundance: -
d_gene: -
v_gene: TRBV5-1
CDR3aa: CASSMNSGEETQYF
CDR3nt: TGCGCCAGCAGCATGAACTCAGGGGAAGAGACCCAGTACTTC

len: 15
j_gene: TRBJ1-1
abundance: -
d_gene: -
v_gene: TRBV19
CDR3aa: CASSIGARIDTEAFF
CDR3nt: TGTGCCAGTAGTATAGGGGCGAGAATAGACACTGAAGCTTTCTTT

len: 15
j_gene: TRBJ2-7
abundance: -
d_gene: TRBD2
v_gene: TRBV6-2/TRBV6-3
CDR3aa: CASSLTSGSNYEQYF
CDR3nt: TGTGCCAGCAGCCTCACTAGCGGGAGTAATTACGAGCAGTACTTC

len: 15
j_gene: TRBJ2-2
abundance: -
d_gene: TRBD2
v_gene: TRBV5-4
CDR3aa: CASSTGRVNTGELFF
CDR3nt: TGTGCCAGCAGCACCGGGAGGGTGAACACCGGGGAGCTGTTTTTT

len: 14
j_gene: TRBJ1-4
abundance: -
d_gene: TRBD1
v_gene: TRBV6-1
CDR3aa: CASSDWTGGEKLFF
CDR3nt: TGTGCCAGCAGTGATTGGACAGGTGGCGAAAAACTGTTTTTT

len: 15
j_gene: TRBJ2-3
abundance: -
d_gene: TRBD2
v_gene: TRBV5-1
CDR3aa: CASSGGRGPTDTQYF
CDR3nt: TGCGCCAGCTCGGGGGGACGGGGACCCACAGATACGCAGTATTTT

len: 16
j_gene: TRBJ1-3
abundance: -
d_gene: -
v_gene: TRBV2
CDR3aa: CASSEGRIHGGNTIYF
CDR3nt: TGTGCCAGCAGTGAAGGGAGGATCCACGGCGGAAACACCATATATTTT

len: 15
j_gene: TRBJ2-1
abundance: -
d_gene: TRBD2
v_gene: TRBV6-5
CDR3aa: CASNPWTSGNNEQFF
CDR3nt: TGTGCCAGCAATCCTTGGACTAGCGGTAACAATGAGCAGTTCTTC

len: 17
j_gene: TRBJ2-3
abundance: -
d_gene: TRBD2
v_gene: TRBV5-1
CDR3aa: CASSLGLAGGHTDTQYF
CDR3nt: TGCGCCAGCAGCTTGGGACTAGCGGGAGGTCACACAGATACGCAGTATTTT

len: 13
j_gene: TRBJ1-1
abundance: -
d_gene: -
v_gene: TRBV5-1
CDR3aa: CASSLGQYTEAFF
CDR3nt: TGCGCCAGCAGCTTGGGACAGTATACTGAAGCTTTCTTT

len: 15
j_gene: TRBJ1-3
abundance: -
d_gene: -
v_gene: TRBV15
CDR3aa: CATSRDLGQGNTIYF
CDR3nt: TGTGCCACCAGCAGAGACTTGGGGCAAGGAAACACCATATATTTT

len: 13
j_gene: TRBJ2-2
abundance: -
d_gene: -
v_gene: TRBV6-5
CDR3aa: CASRPTGTGELFF
CDR3nt: TGTGCCAGCAGGCCAACGGGCACCGGGGAGCTGTTTTTT

len: 17
j_gene: TRBJ2-5
abundance: -
d_gene: TRBD2
v_gene: TRBV5-1
CDR3aa: CASSLARAGGLRETQYF
CDR3nt: TGCGCCAGCAGCTTGGCGCGTGCGGGAGGGCTACGGGAGACCCAGTACTTC

len: 14
j_gene: TRBJ1-1
abundance: few
d_gene: TRBD1
v_gene: TRBV11-3
CDR3aa: CASSLTGDNTEAFF
CDR3nt: TGTGCCAGCAGCTTGACAGGGGATAACACTGAAGCTTTCTTT

len: 14
j_gene: TRBJ2-7
abundance: once
d_gene: -
v_gene: TRBV6-1
CDR3aa: CASSEVNISYEQYF
CDR3nt: TGTGCCAGCAGTGAAGTAAACATCTCCTACGAGCAGTACTTC

len: 14
j_gene: TRBJ1-1
abundance: -
d_gene: -
v_gene: TRBV28
CDR3aa: CASSPPGGNTEAFF
CDR3nt: TGTGCCAGCAGTCCCCCGGGAGGGAACACTGAAGCTTTCTTT

len: 15
j_gene: TRBJ1-5
abundance: -
d_gene: -
v_gene: TRBV18
CDR3aa: CASSPPSRVGQPQHF
CDR3nt: TGTGCCAGCTCACCACCGTCCCGGGTCGGGCAGCCCCAGCATTTT

len: 15
j_gene: TRBJ2-7
abundance: -
d_gene: -
v_gene: TRBV5-1
CDR3aa: CASSSTGGPSKEQYF
CDR3nt: TGCGCCAGCAGCTCCACCGGGGGTCCTTCGAAAGAGCAGTACTTC

len: 12
j_gene: TRBJ2-5
abundance: -
d_gene: -
v_gene: TRBV5-1
CDR3aa: CASREVQETQYF
CDR3nt: TGCGCCAGCCGCGAGGTTCAAGAGACCCAGTACTTC

len: 18
j_gene: TRBJ2-7
abundance: -
d_gene: -
v_gene: TRBV5-5
CDR3aa: CASSLEYGSGVFSYEQYF
CDR3nt: TGTGCCAGCAGCTTGGAGTATGGGTCAGGGGTATTTTCCTACGAGCAGTACTTC

len: 16
j_gene: TRBJ2-2
abundance: -
d_gene: -
v_gene: TRBV18
CDR3aa: CASSPPVGQNTGELFF
CDR3nt: TGTGCCAGCTCACCACCCGTCGGACAGAACACCGGGGAGCTGTTTTTT

len: 16
j_gene: TRBJ1-4
abundance: -
d_gene: TRBD1
v_gene: TRBV15
CDR3aa: CATSSPSRDRGEKLFF
CDR3nt: TGTGCCACCAGCAGCCCATCGAGGGACAGGGGTGAAAAACTGTTTTTT

len: 15
j_gene: TRBJ1-4
abundance: few
d_gene: TRBD1
v_gene: TRBV5-1
CDR3aa: CASSGQGASNEKLFF
CDR3nt: TGCGCCAGCAGCGGACAGGGGGCCTCTAATGAAAAACTGTTTTTT